Below, 9 T cell receptor beta chains from the same sample are listed, as sequenced in a study of graft-versus-host responses after intestinal transplantation. Assay: immunoSEQ multiplex PCR; the TCRdb copy retains only in-frame clones and omits some. The table lists about 85,000 clones, around 83% of them singletons. These TCRs are of unknown antigen specificity. The specimen was unstimulated CD4+ T cells sorted from spleen or lymph node cells, collected before intestinal transplant. Source of these receptors: a human donor who received an intestinal transplant.

This sequence joins TRBV6-6 and TRBJ1-2; 7 bases are shared with TRBD1. Germline lookup yields CDR1 MNHNY and CDR2 SVGAGI (reference sequence). The CDR3 consists of 15 residues. Unmatched junction bases numbered 11, after V lost 5 bases and J lost 5 bases. The CDR3 region has the DNA TGTGCCAGCAGTCACGGAACAGGGGCAGGGTATGGCTACACCTTC. Amino acids: CASSHGTGAGYGYTF.

The chain carries TRBV21-1 and TRBJ1-5; the table calls TRBD1, which could not be checked here. TRBV21-1 counts as a pseudogene. There are 15 residues in the CDR3. The CDR3 DNA reads TGTGCCAGCAGGACGGGACAGAGGGGGAATCAGCCCCAGCATTTT. Residues: CASRTGQRGNQPQHF.

Turning to this clone: Other nucleotide sequences from this sample produce the same CDR3. The rearrangement joins TRBV29-1 to TRBJ2-7; D is unclear. The CDR3 covers 11 residues. Trimming removed 3 bases at V and 2 bases at J, with 5 bases between. The germline V gene encodes CDR1 SQVTM and CDR2 ANQGSEA. As DNA, the CDR3 is TGCAGCGTTGAGGTAGCCTACGAGCAGTACTTC. This translates into CSVEVAYEQYF.

The rearrangement uses TRBV7-6 and TRBJ2-7; TRBD2 matches 8 bases. CDR1 and CDR2 (germline): SGHVS, FNYEAQ. The CDR3 is made up of 14 amino acids. With V trimmed by 0 bases and J by 7 bases, 5 bases remained unmatched. DNA of the CDR3: TGTGCCAGCAGCTTAGCAAGGACTAGCTCTGAGCAGTACTTC. Translating gives CASSLARTSSEQYF.

V is TRBV6-5 and J is TRBJ1-2; D is perhaps TRBD1 (5 bases). The CDR3 extends over 13 amino acids. Trimming left V 5 bases short and J 8 bases short, with 15 bases between. CDR1 is MNHEY, CDR2 SVGAGI, per germline. CDR3 loop: CASSRLGGCGYTF. CDR3 bases: TGTGCCAGCAGTAGGCTCGGGGGGTGCGGCTACACCTTC.

The chain carries TRBV19 and TRBJ2-2, with 13 nucleotides matching TRBD2. V gave up 10 bases and J gave up 1 base; unmatched junction bases: 3. In germline, CDR1 is LNHDA, CDR2 SQIVND (reference sequence). The CDR3 loop spans 15 amino acids. The CDR3 DNA follows: TGTGCCACCACTAGCGGGAGGGGGAACACCGGGGAGCTGTTTTTT. This gives the protein CATTSGRGNTGELFF. The variable domain in full, completed from reference TRBV19 and TRBJ2-2, reads DGGITQSPKYLFRKEGQNVTLSCEQNLNHDAMYWYRQDPGQGLRLIYYSQIVNDFQKGDIAEGYSVSREKKESFPLTVTSAQKNPTAFYLCATTSGRGNTGELFFGEGSRLTVL.

This chain connects TRBV19 to TRBJ2-3, with TRBD1 matching over 8 bases. The junction had 8 bases not matched to a gene; V was cut back by 5 bases and J by 1 base. This CDR3 is built from 16 residues. Germline values: CDR1 LNHDA, CDR2 SQIVND (reference sequence). The CDR3 protein is CASSPDRGTRTDTQYF. The CDR3 DNA is TGTGCCAGTAGTCCAGACAGGGGTACCCGCACAGATACGCAGTATTTT.

In this sample, this clone turned up a few times. CDR3 nucleotide sequence: TGTGCCAGCAGCTTAGGAGGTAATTCACCCCTCCACTTT. As protein: CASSLGGNSPLHF. The rearrangement joins TRBV7-6 to TRBJ1-6; D is uncertain. This CDR3 region has 13 residues. Germline values: CDR1 SGHVS, CDR2 FNYEAQ. The V end lost 1 base, the J end lost 6 bases, and 4 bases lay between the germline ends. Looking up the rest from reference TRBV7-6 and TRBJ1-6 gives the full variable domain: GAGVSQSPRYKVTKRGQDVALRCDPISGHVSLYWYRQALGQGPEFLTYFNYEAQQDKSGLPNDRFSAERPEGSISTLTIQRTEQRDSAMYRCASSLGGNSPLHFGNGTRLTVT.

The chain recombines TRBV28 with TRBJ2-5; D is possibly TRBD2 (6 bases). V was trimmed by 2 bases and J by 1 base, leaving 8 bases between them. The CDR3 runs 14 residues. Germline V gene data show CDR1 as MDHEN and CDR2 as SYDVKM. The CDR3 region has the DNA TGTGCCAGCAGTTTAGCCGGGGGCCAAGAGACCCAGTACTTC. This codes for CASSLAGGQETQYF.